The 5 T cell receptor beta chains given below trace back to one sample, sequenced in a study of T cell responses to AZD1222 COVID-19 vaccine. Clones were sequenced by immunoSEQ multiplex PCR, and TCRdb holds only the in-frame ones, with some missing. The repertoire holds roughly 150,000 clones, with around 90% as singletons. The starting material was peripheral blood, obtained on day 0 of AZD1222 vaccination. Receptors were obtained from an adult in good health.

The V and J genes are TRBV10-3 and TRBJ2-3, with TRBD1 matching 10 bases. The CDR3 consists of 14 residues. The germline CDR1 and CDR2 sequences are ENHRY and SYGVKD. Trimming cost V 10 bases and J 1 base; bases outside gene matches: 5. The CDR3 DNA reads TGTGCCACCCGGGGGACAGGGGGCACAGATACGCAGTATTTT. It yields the protein CATRGTGGTDTQYF.

This rearrangement joins TRBV18 to TRBJ1-5; 9 bases are a match to TRBD1. The CDR3 covers 15 residues. Germline-derived CDR1 and CDR2 are KGHSH and LQKENI. Trimming removed 2 bases from V and 4 bases from J; junction bases left unmatched: 3. The CDR3 is CASSPTTGGNQPQHF. The CDR3 coding sequence is TGTGCCAGCTCACCAACGACAGGGGGGAATCAGCCCCAGCATTTT.

The chain carries TRBV7-9 and TRBJ1-1; tentatively, D is TRBD1 (6 bases). The CDR3 is made up of 14 amino acids. The V and J ends lost 4 bases and 0 bases respectively, with 9 bases between them. CDR1 is SEHNR and CDR2 is FQNEAQ in the germline V gene (reference sequence). CDR3 loop: CASSWDTMNTEAFF. In nucleotides, the CDR3 is TGTGCCAGCAGCTGGGACACCATGAACACTGAAGCTTTCTTT.

The CDR3 coding sequence is TGTGCCAGCAGCCAAGATACGGGGGCATGGACTGAAGCTTTCTTT. As protein: CASSQDTGAWTEAFF. The chain is built from TRBV4-2 and TRBJ1-1; possibly TRBD1 for D (6 bases). The CDR3 contains 15 residues. Germline assignment: CDR1 LGHNA and CDR2 YNFKEQ. The V gene lost 0 bases and the J gene lost 5 bases, with 13 bases spanning the gap.

The chain carries TRBV27 and TRBJ1-3, with no clear D. V shed 4 bases and J shed 0 bases, with 7 bases lying between them. CDR3 length: 14 amino acids. Germline V gene sequence: CDR1 MNHEY, CDR2 SMNVEV (reference sequence). As DNA, the CDR3 is TGTGCCAGCAGTTCCTCGGACTCTGGAAACACCATATATTTT. As protein: CASSSSDSGNTIYF.